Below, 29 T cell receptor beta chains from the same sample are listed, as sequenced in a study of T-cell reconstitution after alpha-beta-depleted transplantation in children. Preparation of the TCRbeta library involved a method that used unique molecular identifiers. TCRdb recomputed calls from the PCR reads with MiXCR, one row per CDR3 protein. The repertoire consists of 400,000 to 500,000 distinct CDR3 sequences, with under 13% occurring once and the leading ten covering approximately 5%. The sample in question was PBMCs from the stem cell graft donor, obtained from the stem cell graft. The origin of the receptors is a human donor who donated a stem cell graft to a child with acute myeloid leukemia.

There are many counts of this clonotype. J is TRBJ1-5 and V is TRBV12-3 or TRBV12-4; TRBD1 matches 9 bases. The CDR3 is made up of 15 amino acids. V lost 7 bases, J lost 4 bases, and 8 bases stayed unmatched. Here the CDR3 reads CASKRTGEANQPQHF. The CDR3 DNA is TGTGCCAGCAAACGGACAGGGGAGGCAAATCAGCCCCAGCATTTT.

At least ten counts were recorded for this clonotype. The CDR3 DNA reads as TGTGCCAGCGCGTTAGTGAACAATGAGCAGTTCTTC. Residues: CASALVNNEQFF. The chain uses TRBV7-2 and TRBJ2-1; D not resolved. Germline CDR1 and CDR2: SGHTA and FQGNSA. This CDR3 is 12 amino acids long. Trimming cost V 8 bases and J 5 bases, with 10 bases left between them. The variable domain in full, completed from reference TRBV7-2 and TRBJ2-1, reads GAGVSQSPSNKVTEKGKDVELRCDPISGHTALYWYRQSLGQGLEFLIYFQGNSAPDKSGLPSDRFSAERTGGSVSTLTIQRTQQEDSAVYLCASALVNNEQFFGPGTRLTVL.

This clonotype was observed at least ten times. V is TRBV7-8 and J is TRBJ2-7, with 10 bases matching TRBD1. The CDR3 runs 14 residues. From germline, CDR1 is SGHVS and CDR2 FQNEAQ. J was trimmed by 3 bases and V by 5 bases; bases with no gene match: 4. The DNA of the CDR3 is TGTGCCAGCAGCGCTGGACAGGGGGGCTACGAGCAGTACTTC. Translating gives CASSAGQGGYEQYF.

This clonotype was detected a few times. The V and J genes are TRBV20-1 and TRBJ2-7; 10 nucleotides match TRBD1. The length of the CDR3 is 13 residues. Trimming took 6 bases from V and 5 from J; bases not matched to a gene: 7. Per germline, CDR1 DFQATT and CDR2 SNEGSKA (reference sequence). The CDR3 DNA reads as TGCAGTGCGCCGGGACAGGGGAACCACGAGCAGTACTTC. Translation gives CSAPGQGNHEQYF.

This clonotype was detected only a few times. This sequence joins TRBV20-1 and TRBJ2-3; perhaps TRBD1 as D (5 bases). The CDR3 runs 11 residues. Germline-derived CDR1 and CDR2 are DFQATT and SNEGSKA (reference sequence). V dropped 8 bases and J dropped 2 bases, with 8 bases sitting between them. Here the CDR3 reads CSSRDTDTQYF. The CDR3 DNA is TGCAGTTCCAGGGACACAGATACGCAGTATTTT.

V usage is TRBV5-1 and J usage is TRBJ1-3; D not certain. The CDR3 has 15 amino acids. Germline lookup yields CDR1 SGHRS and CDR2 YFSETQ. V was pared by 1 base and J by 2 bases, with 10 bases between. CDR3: CASSLSDSPGNTIYF. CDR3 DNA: TGCGCCAGCAGCTTGAGCGATTCTCCTGGAAACACCATATATTTT.

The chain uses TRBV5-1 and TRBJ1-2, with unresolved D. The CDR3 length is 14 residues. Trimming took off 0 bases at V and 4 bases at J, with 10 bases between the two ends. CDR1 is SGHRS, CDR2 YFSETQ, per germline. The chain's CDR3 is CASSLEPAIYGYTF. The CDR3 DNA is TGCGCCAGCAGCTTGGAGCCAGCTATCTATGGCTACACCTTC.

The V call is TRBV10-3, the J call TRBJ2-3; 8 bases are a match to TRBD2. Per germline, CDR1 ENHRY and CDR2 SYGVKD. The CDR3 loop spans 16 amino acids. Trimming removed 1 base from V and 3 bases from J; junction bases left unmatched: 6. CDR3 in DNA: TGTGCCATCAGTGAGTGGAGCGGGAGTGCAACAGATACGCAGTATTTT. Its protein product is CAISEWSGSATDTQYF.

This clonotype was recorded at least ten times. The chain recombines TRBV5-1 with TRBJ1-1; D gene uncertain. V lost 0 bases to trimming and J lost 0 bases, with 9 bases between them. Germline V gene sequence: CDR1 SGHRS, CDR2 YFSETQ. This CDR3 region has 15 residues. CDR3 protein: CASSLDGRLNTEAFF. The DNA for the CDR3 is TGCGCCAGCAGCTTGGACGGCCGGCTGAACACTGAAGCTTTCTTT.

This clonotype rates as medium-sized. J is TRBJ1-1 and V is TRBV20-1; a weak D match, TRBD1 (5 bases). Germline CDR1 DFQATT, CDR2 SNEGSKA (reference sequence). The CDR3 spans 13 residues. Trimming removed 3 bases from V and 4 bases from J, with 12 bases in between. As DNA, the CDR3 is TGCAGTGCTAGTCGGGGCTGGATCACTGAAGCTTTCTTT. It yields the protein CSASRGWITEAFF.

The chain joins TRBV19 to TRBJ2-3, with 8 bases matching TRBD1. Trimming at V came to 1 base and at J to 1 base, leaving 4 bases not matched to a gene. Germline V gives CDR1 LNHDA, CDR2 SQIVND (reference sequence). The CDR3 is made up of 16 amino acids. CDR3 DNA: TGTGCCAGTAGTATAGGCCCGACAGGGGGCACAGATACGCAGTATTTT. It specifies CASSIGPTGGTDTQYF.

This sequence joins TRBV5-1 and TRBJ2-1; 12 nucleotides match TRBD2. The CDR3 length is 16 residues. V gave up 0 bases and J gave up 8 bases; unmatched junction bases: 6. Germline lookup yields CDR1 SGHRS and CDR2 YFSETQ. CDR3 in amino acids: CASSLAPSGGEDEQFF. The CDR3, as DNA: TGCGCCAGCAGCTTGGCGCCTAGCGGGGGGGAAGATGAGCAGTTCTTC.

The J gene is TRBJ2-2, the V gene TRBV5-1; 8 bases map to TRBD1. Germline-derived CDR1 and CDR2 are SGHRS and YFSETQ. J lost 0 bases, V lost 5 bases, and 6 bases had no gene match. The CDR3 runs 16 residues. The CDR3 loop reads CASSSQGAANTGELFF. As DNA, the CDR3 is TGCGCCAGCAGTTCCCAGGGGGCAGCGAACACCGGGGAGCTGTTTTTT.

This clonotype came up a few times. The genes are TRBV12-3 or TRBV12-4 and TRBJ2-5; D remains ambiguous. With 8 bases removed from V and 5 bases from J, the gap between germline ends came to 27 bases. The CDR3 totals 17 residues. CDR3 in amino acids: CASPPGRYKSAQETQYF. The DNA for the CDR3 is TGTGCCAGCCCCCCCGGCAGGTACAAGAGCGCGCAGGAGACCCAGTACTTC.

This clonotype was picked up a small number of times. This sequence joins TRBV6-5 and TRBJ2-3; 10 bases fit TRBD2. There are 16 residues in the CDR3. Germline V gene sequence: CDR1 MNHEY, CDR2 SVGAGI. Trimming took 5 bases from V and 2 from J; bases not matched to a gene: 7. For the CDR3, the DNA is TGTGCCAGCAGTCCTCCCGGACTAGCGGCCACAGATACGCAGTATTTT. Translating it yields CASSPPGLAATDTQYF.

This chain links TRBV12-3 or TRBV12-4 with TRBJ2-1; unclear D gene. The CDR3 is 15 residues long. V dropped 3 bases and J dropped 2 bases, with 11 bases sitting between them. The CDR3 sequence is CASSFVLEAYNEQFF. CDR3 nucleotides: TGTGCCAGCAGTTTTGTCCTAGAGGCCTACAATGAGCAGTTCTTC.

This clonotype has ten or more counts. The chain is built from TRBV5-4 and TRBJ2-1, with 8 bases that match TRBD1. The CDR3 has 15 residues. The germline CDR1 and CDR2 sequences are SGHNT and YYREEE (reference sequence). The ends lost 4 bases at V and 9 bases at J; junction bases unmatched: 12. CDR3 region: CASSQPGQGVSEQFF. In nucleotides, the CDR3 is TGTGCCAGCAGCCAGCCTGGACAGGGCGTATCTGAGCAGTTCTTC.

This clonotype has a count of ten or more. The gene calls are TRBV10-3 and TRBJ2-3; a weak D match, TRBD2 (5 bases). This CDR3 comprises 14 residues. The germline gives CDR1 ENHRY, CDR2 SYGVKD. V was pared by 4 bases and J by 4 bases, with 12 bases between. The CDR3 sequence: CAISVNGKADTQYF. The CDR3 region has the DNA TGTGCCATCAGTGTAAACGGGAAAGCAGATACGCAGTATTTT.

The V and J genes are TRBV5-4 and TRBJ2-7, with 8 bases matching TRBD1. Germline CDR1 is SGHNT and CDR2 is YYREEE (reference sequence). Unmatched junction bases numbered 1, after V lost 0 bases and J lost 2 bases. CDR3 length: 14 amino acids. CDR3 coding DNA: TGTGCCAGCAGCTTGGCCAGGGGGCCCTACGAGCAGTACTTC. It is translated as CASSLARGPYEQYF. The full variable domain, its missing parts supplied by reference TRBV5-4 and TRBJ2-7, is ETGVTQSPTHLIKTRGQQVTLRCSSQSGHNTVSWYQQALGQGPQFIFQYYREEENGRGNFPPRFSGLQFPNYSSELNVNALELDDSALYLCASSLARGPYEQYFGPGTRLTVT.

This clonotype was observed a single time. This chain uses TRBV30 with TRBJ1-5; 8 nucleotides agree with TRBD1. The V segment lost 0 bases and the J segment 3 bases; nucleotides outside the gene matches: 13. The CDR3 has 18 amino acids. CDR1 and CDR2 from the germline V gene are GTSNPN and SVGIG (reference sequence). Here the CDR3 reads CAWSVRKTGTGPNQPQHF. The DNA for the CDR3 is TGTGCCTGGAGTGTCAGAAAGACCGGGACAGGTCCCAATCAGCCCCAGCATTTT.

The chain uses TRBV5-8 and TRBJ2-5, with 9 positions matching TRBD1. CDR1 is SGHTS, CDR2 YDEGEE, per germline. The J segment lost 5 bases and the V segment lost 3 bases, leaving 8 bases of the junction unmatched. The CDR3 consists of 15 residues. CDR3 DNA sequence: TGTGCCAGCAGCTCAGGGACAGGGTATACGGAGACCCAGTACTTC. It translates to CASSSGTGYTETQYF.

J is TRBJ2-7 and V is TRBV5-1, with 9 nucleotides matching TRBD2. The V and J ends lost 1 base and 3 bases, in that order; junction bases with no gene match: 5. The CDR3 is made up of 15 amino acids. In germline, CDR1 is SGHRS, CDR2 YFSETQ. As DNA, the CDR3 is TGCGCCAGCAGCTTGAGACCAGCGGGAGGCTACGAGCAGTACTTC. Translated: CASSLRPAGGYEQYF.

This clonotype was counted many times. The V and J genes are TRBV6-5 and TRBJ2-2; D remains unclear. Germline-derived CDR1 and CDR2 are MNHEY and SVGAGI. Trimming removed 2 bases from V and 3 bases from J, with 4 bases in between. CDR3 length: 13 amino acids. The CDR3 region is CASSYRDTGELFF. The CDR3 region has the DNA TGTGCCAGCAGTTACCGGGACACCGGGGAGCTGTTTTTT.

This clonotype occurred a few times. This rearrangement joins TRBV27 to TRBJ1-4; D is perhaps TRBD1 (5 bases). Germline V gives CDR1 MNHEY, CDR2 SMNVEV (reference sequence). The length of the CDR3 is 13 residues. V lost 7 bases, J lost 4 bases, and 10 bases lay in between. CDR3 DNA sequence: TGTGCCAGCAAGACAGCAGTTAATGAAAAACTGTTTTTT. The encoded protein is CASKTAVNEKLFF.

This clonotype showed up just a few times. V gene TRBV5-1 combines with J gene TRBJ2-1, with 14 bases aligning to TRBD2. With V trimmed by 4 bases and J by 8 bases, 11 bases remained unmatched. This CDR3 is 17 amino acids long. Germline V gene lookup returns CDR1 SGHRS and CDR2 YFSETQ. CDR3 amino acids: CASSRAAGLAGVDEQFF. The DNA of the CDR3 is TGCGCCAGCAGCCGAGCGGCGGGACTAGCGGGAGTGGATGAGCAGTTCTTC.

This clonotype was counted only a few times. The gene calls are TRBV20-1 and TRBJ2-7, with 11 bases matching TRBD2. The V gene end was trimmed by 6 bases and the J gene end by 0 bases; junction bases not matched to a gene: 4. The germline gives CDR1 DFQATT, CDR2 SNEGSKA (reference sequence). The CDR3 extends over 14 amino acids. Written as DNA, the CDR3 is TGCAGTGCGAAAGGGACTAGCGGCTCCTACGAGCAGTACTTC. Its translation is CSAKGTSGSYEQYF.

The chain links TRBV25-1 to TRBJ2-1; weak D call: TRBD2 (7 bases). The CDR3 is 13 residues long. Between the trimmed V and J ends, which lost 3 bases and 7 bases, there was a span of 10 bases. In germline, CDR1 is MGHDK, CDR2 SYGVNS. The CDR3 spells CASSEGGGNEQFF. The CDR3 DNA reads TGTGCCAGCAGTGAGGGAGGGGGGAATGAGCAGTTCTTC. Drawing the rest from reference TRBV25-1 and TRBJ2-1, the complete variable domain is EADIYQTPRYLVIGTGKKITLECSQTMGHDKMYWYQQDPGMELHLIHYSYGVNSTEKGDLSSESTVSRIRTEHFPLTLESARPSHTSQYLCASSEGGGNEQFFGPGTRLTVL.

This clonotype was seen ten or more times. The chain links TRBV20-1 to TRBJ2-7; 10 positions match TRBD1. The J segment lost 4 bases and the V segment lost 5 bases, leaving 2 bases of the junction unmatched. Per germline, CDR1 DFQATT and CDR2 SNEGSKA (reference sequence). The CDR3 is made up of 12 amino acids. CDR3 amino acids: CSAGDRGYEQYF. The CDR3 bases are TGCAGTGCTGGGGACAGGGGATACGAGCAGTACTTC.

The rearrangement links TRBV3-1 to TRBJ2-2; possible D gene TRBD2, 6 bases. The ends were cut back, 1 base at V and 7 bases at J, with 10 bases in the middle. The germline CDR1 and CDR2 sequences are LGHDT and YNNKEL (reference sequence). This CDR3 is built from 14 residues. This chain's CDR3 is CASSQVGGFGELFF. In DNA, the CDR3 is TGTGCCAGCAGCCAAGTAGGAGGGTTCGGGGAGCTGTTTTTT.